These T cell receptor beta chains were read from a single sample in a study of radiotherapy plus CTLA-4 blockade in lung cancer. Assay used: immunoSEQ multiplex PCR; TCRdb lists only in-frame clones, some missing. The sample holds about 90,000 clones, about four fifths seen once. This specimen was peripheral blood, taken from a patient treated with radiotherapy plus ipilimumab. These receptors all come from a human donor with non-small cell lung cancer that progressed on radiotherapy plus ipilimumab. Each CDR3 is given with its conserved first and last residue. The D gene is left open where the match is weak. Size tells how often a clone was seen (once, few, many) or the class of an expanded clone, and some rows leave it out.

>NA|TRBJ2-7|NA|TRBV4-3
TGCGCCAGCAGCCAAGATATCGCGGGAAGATACTACGAGCAGTACTTC
CASSQDIAGRYYEQYF
>NA|TRBJ1-5|NA|TRBV28
TGTGCCAGCAGTTTAGGGGGAGGGCGTCAGCCCCAGCATTTT
CASSLGGGRQPQHF
>NA|TRBJ1-1|NA|TRBV10-2
TGCGCCAGCGGGGGAAAACAGGGCTGGACTGAAGCTTTCTTT
CASGGKQGWTEAFF
>NA|TRBJ2-1|NA|TRBV27
TGTGCCAGCAGCCGGACCGCGGGCGGGGTAAATGAGCAGTTCTTC
CASSRTAGGVNEQFF
>few|TRBJ2-2|TRBD2|TRBV5-4
TGTGCCAGCAGCCGATCCGGACTAGTCGGGAACACCGGGGAGCTGTTTTTT
CASSRSGLVGNTGELFF
>NA|TRBJ1-5|NA|TRBV4-2
TGTGCCAGCAGCCAAGAAAGGACAGACAATCAGCCCCAGCATTTT
CASSQERTDNQPQHF
>NA|TRBJ2-2|NA|TRBV18
TGTGCCAGCCCACCTGGGTCGCGGTTAGCCGGGGAGCTGTTTTTT
CASPPGSRLAGELFF
>NA|TRBJ2-2|NA|TRBV5-1
TGCGCCAGCAGCTTGGCGTACACCGGGGAGCTGTTTTTT
CASSLAYTGELFF
>NA|TRBJ2-2|NA|TRBV5-1
TGCGCCAGTGAGTTGGGAGGCACCGGGGAGCTGTTTTTT
CASELGGTGELFF
>NA|TRBJ2-7|NA|TRBV29-1
TGCAGCGCTGACAGGAGGTTAGACTACGAGCAGTACTTC
CSADRRLDYEQYF
>NA|TRBJ1-1|NA|TRBV7-9
TGTGCCAGCAGCTTAGGGGGATTGAACACTGAAGCTTTCTTT
CASSLGGLNTEAFF
>NA|TRBJ2-7|NA|TRBV5-6
TGTGCCAGCAGCTTAGTAGGCAGGGTGGACGAGCAGTACTTC
CASSLVGRVDEQYF
>NA|TRBJ2-1|TRBD1|TRBV4-1
TGCGCCAGCAGCCAAGATCCCTCGACAGGGTGGTCCTACAATGAGCAGTTCTTC
CASSQDPSTGWSYNEQFF
>NA|TRBJ2-7|NA|TRBV7-2
TGTGCCAGCAGCCCCTGGGTAGGGCCCGAGCAGTACTTC
CASSPWVGPEQYF
>once|TRBJ2-3|TRBD2|TRBV18
TGTGCCAGCTCACCGACCTCGGGGGGGACAGATACGCAGTATTTT
CASSPTSGGTDTQYF
>NA|TRBJ2-7|TRBD1|TRBV7-2
TGTGCCAGCAGCTTAGTTACAGGGGGACAGTCTACGCAGTACTTC
CASSLVTGGQSTQYF
>NA|TRBJ2-3|NA|TRBV19
TGTGCCAGTAGCACCACGTGGACAGATACGCAGTATTTT
CASSTTWTDTQYF
>NA|TRBJ1-2|NA|TRBV2
TGTGCCAGCAGGCAGGGGATTTTCTATGGCTACACCTTC
CASRQGIFYGYTF
>once|TRBJ2-3|NA|TRBV29-1
TGCAGCGTTGAAGGCAGGCGCACAGATACGCAGTATTTT
CSVEGRRTDTQYF
>NA|TRBJ2-3|TRBD1|TRBV25-1
TGTGCCAGCAAAAAGGCAGGGGGCTTTGGAGATACGCAGTATTTT
CASKKAGGFGDTQYF
>few|TRBJ2-7|NA|TRBV4-3
TGCGCCAGCAGCCAAGGGGGTGCGGGGAACTACGAGCAGTACTTC
CASSQGGAGNYEQYF
>NA|TRBJ2-1|TRBD2|TRBV6-6
TGTGCCAGCAGTTTGGGACTAGCGGGAGTTGATGAGCAGTTCTTC
CASSLGLAGVDEQFF
>NA|TRBJ1-1|NA|TRBV18
TGTGCCAGCTCACCCGCTGGGGGCGGGATTGAAGCTTTCTTT
CASSPAGGGIEAFF
>NA|TRBJ2-1|NA|TRBV19
TGTGCCAGTACTCAGGGGCAGGCGGAAAACAATGAGCAGTTCTTC
CASTQGQAENNEQFF
>NA|TRBJ2-2|TRBD2|TRBV15
TGTGCCACCAGCGGGGGGAGCGGGAGGGTAACCGGGGAGCTGTTTTTT
CATSGGSGRVTGELFF
>NA|TRBJ1-2|NA|TRBV12-5
TGTGCTAGTGGTTCGGGACCGACGAACTATGGCTACACCTTC
CASGSGPTNYGYTF
>NA|TRBJ2-7|NA|TRBV7-8
TGTGCCAGCACAAAAAAGGAGGGTTTGAGCTACGAGCAGTACTTC
CASTKKEGLSYEQYF
>NA|TRBJ2-6|TRBD1|TRBV10-3
TGTGCCATCAGGGGGACAGGGGGCATTGGGGCCAACGTCCTGACTTTC
CAIRGTGGIGANVLTF
>NA|TRBJ1-2|NA|TRBV30
TGTGCCTGGAGTCGACTCCTTCTTTATGGCTACACCTTC
CAWSRLLLYGYTF
>NA|TRBJ1-3|TRBD1|TRBV15
TGTGCCACCAGCCGGCAGGGGGCTGGAGGAAACACCATATATTTT
CATSRQGAGGNTIYF
>few|TRBJ1-4|NA|TRBV15
TGTGCCACCAGCAGGCAGATACAACTTGGTGAAAAACTGTTTTTT
CATSRQIQLGEKLFF
>NA|TRBJ2-3|NA|TRBV6-1
TGTGCCAGCAGGGAAGCGGGCCACGGCACAGATACGCAGTATTTT
CASREAGHGTDTQYF
>NA|TRBJ2-2|NA|TRBV4-2
TGTGCCAGCAGCCAAGATTTGAGAGGGGGTGGGAACACCGGGGAGCTGTTTTTT
CASSQDLRGGGNTGELFF
>NA|TRBJ2-3|TRBD2|TRBV2
TGTGCCAGCAGATTACTAGCGGGAGTCACAGATACGCAGTATTTT
CASRLLAGVTDTQYF
>NA|TRBJ1-6|NA|TRBV19
TGTGCCAGTAGTATGGACTTGCCCAGGGCAGGTCCCCGTTCGGATAATTCACCCCTCCACTTT
CASSMDLPRAGPRSDNSPLHF
>NA|TRBJ1-2|NA|TRBV15
TGTGCCACCAGCGACTCCTATGGCTACACCTTC
CATSDSYGYTF
>once|TRBJ1-6|TRBD1|TRBV4-1
TGCGCCAGCAGCCAAGATTGGGACAGCCCAACACCCCTCCACTTT
CASSQDWDSPTPLHF
>NA|TRBJ1-2|NA|TRBV4-1
TGCGCCAGCAGCCCAGGACGGAACAGGGAGCACTATGGCTACACCTTC
CASSPGRNREHYGYTF
>NA|TRBJ2-1|TRBD2|TRBV29-1
TGCAGCGTGGAGGGGATTAGCGGGAGATACAATGAGCAGTTCTTC
CSVEGISGRYNEQFF
>NA|TRBJ2-7|NA|TRBV6-1
TGTGCCGGCGATGAGGACAGATTATACGAGCAGTACTTC
CAGDEDRLYEQYF
>NA|TRBJ1-6|NA|TRBV5-5
TGTGCCAGCAGCTCCTCCGTTCGGGGGCAAGTAGGGTCACCCCTCCACTTT
CASSSSVRGQVGSPLHF